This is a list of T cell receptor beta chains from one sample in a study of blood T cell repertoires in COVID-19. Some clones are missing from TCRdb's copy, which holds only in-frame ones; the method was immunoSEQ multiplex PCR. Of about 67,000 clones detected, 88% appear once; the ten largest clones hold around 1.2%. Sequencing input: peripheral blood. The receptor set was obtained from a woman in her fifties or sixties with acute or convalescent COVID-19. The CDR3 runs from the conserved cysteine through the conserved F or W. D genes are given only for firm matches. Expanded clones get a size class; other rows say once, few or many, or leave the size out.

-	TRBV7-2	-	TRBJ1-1	CASSPFRGTEAFF	TGTGCCAGCAGCCCCTTTAGGGGGACTGAAGCTTTCTTT
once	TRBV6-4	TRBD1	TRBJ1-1	CASSAGTGGSTEAFF	TGTGCCAGCAGCGCCGGGACAGGGGGATCCACTGAAGCTTTCTTT
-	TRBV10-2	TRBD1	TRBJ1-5	CASREGGQGVYQPQHF	TGCGCCAGCAGGGAGGGGGGACAGGGAGTTTATCAGCCCCAGCATTTT
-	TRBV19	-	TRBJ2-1	CASSPIIHSGKNVFVKQFF	TGTGCCAGTAGTCCTATTATCCACAGCGGTAAAAACGTGTTTGTAAAGCAGTTCTTC
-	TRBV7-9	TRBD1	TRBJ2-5	CASSVGTGAQETQYF	TGTGCCAGCAGCGTCGGGACAGGGGCACAAGAGACCCAGTACTTC
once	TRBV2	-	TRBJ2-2	CASSDRGQGVSGELFF	TGTGCCAGCAGTGACAGGGGTCAGGGTGTTTCCGGGGAGCTGTTTTTT
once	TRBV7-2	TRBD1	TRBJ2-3	CASSGQGGADTQYF	TGTGCCAGCAGCGGACAGGGTGGTGCAGATACGCAGTATTTT
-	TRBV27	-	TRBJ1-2	CASGGYPYGYTF	TGTGCCTCAGGCGGGTACCCCTATGGCTACACCTTC
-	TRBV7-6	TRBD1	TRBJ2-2	CASSFLGQGRRWNTGELFF	TGTGCCAGCAGCTTCCTCGGACAGGGTCGTCGGTGGAACACCGGGGAGCTGTTTTTT
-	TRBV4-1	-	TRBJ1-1	CASSAGWANTEAFF	TGCGCCAGCAGCGCAGGGTGGGCGAACACTGAAGCTTTCTTT
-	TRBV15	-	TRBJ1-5	CATSRVGGPNQPQHF	TGTGCCACCAGCAGAGTCGGCGGGCCGAATCAGCCCCAGCATTTT
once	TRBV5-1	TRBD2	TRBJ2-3	CASSSGTSGAPDTQYF	TGCGCCAGCAGCTCCGGTACTAGCGGGGCTCCAGATACGCAGTATTTT
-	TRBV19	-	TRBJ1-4	CASSGQGRYEKLFF	TGTGCCAGTAGTGGGCAGGGGCGGTATGAAAAACTGTTTTTT
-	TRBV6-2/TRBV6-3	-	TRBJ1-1	CASSPNSQGNTEAFF	TGTGCCAGCAGTCCAAACTCACAGGGAAACACTGAAGCTTTCTTT
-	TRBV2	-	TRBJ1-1	CASSEGRVNTEAFF	TGTGCCAGCAGTGAAGGGAGGGTGAACACTGAAGCTTTCTTT
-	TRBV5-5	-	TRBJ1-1	CASSAGQNTEAFF	TGTGCCAGCAGCGCAGGGCAAAACACTGAAGCTTTCTTT
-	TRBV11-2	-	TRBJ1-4	CASSLLGGGEKLFF	TGTGCCAGCAGCTTATTAGGGGGTGGCGAAAAACTGTTTTTT
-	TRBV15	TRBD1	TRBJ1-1	CATSRKGDRANTEAFF	TGTGCCACCAGCAGAAAAGGGGACAGGGCGAACACTGAAGCTTTCTTT
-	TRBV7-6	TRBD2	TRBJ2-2	CASSLRLAGGTGELFF	TGTGCCAGCAGCTTACGACTAGCGGGAGGAACCGGGGAGCTGTTTTTT
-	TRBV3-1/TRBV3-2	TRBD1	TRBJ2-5	CASSYGQGRGETQYF	TGTGCCAGCAGCTACGGACAGGGGCGAGGGGAGACCCAGTACTTC
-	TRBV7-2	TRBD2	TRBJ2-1	CASSLGYGGAQFF	TGTGCCAGCAGCTTAGGTTACGGGGGGGCGCAGTTCTTC
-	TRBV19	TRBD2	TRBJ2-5	CASSKIGLAQETQYF	TGTGCCAGTAGTAAAATTGGACTAGCTCAGGAGACCCAGTACTTC
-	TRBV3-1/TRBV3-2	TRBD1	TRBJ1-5	CASSSQPPGQGEPQHF	TGTGCCAGCAGCTCCCAGCCCCCCGGACAGGGGGAGCCCCAGCATTTT
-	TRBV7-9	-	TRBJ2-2	CASSQSYRELATGELFF	TGTGCCAGCAGCCAAAGCTACCGGGAGCTTGCCACCGGGGAGCTGTTTTTT
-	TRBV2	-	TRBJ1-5	CASSEWGGAGQPQHF	TGTGCCAGCAGTGAATGGGGGGGTGCGGGGCAGCCCCAGCATTTT
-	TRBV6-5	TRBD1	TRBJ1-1	CASSRQGWAITEAFF	TGTGCCAGCAGTAGACAGGGCTGGGCGATCACTGAAGCTTTCTTT
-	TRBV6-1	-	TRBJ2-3	CASSEGVGGYGTDTQYF	TGTGCCAGCAGTGAAGGGGTAGGGGGTTACGGCACAGATACGCAGTATTTT
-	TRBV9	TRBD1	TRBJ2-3	CASSALGQGTDTQYF	TGTGCCAGCAGCGCGCTAGGACAGGGAACAGATACGCAGTATTTT
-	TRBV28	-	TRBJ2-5	CASSFYTGQETQYF	TGTGCCAGCAGTTTTTATACAGGGCAAGAGACCCAGTACTTC
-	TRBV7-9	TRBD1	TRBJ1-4	CASSLGREDREKLFF	TGTGCCAGCAGCTTAGGGAGGGAGGACAGGGAAAAACTGTTTTTT
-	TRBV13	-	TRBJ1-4	CASSLGREATNEKLFF	TGTGCCAGCAGCTTAGGCAGGGAGGCAACTAATGAAAAACTGTTTTTT
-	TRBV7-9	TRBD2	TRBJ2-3	CASSASGLAAGGTQYF	TGTGCCAGCAGCGCCTCGGGACTAGCGGCCGGGGGTACGCAGTATTTT
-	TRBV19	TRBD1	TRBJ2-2	CASRLLTGSTGELFF	TGTGCCAGTAGGTTACTGACAGGGTCAACCGGGGAGCTGTTTTTT
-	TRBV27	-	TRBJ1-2	CASRPRGGNYGYTF	TGTGCCAGCAGGCCCCGGGGGGGGAACTATGGCTACACCTTC
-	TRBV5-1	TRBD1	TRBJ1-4	CASSRQGATNEKLFF	TGCGCCAGCAGCCGACAGGGGGCAACTAATGAAAAACTGTTTTTT
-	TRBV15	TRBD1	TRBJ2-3	CATSGLGQESTDTQYF	TGTGCCACCAGCGGCCTGGGACAGGAGAGCACAGATACGCAGTATTTT
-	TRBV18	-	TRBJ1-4	CASSAGTNEKLFF	TGTGCCAGCTCAGCAGGGACTAATGAAAAACTGTTTTTT
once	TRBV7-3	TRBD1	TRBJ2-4	CASSLTSGGNIQYF	TGTGCCAGCAGCTTAACCTCAGGGGGAAACATTCAGTACTTC
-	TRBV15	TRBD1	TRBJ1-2	CATSPIPTGDGYTF	TGTGCCACCAGTCCCATTCCCACAGGGGATGGCTACACCTTC
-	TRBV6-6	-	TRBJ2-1	CASSFGRGQNEQFF	TGTGCCAGCAGTTTCGGGAGGGGGCAGAATGAGCAGTTCTTC
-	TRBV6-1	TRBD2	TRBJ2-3	CASSVSSGGTTDTQYF	TGTGCCAGCAGTGTGAGTAGCGGGGGTACCACAGATACGCAGTATTTT
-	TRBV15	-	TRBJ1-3	CATSRDPGSGNTIYF	TGTGCCACCAGCAGAGATCCGGGCTCTGGAAACACCATATATTTT
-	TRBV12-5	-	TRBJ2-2	CASGSLNTGELFF	TGTGCTAGCGGGAGTCTGAACACCGGGGAGCTGTTTTTT
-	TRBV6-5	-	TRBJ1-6	CASSVTGYTPLHF	TGTGCCAGCAGCGTTACAGGGTATACACCCCTCCACTTT
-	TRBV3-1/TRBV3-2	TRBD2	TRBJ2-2	CASAETGLATRRDTGELFF	TGTGCCAGCGCCGAGACGGGACTAGCGACCCGGCGGGACACCGGGGAGCTGTTTTTT
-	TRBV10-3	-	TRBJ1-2	CAISTTDNYGYTF	TGTGCCATCAGCACGACAGATAACTATGGCTACACCTTC
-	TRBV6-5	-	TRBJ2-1	CASSTYNEQFF	TGTGCCAGCAGCACCTACAATGAGCAGTTCTTC
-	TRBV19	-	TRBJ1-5	CASSIGPQPQHF	TGTGCCAGTAGTATAGGTCCGCAGCCCCAGCATTTT
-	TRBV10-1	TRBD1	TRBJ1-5	CASSVQGGQPQHF	TGCGCCAGCAGTGTTCAGGGGGGCCAGCCCCAGCATTTT
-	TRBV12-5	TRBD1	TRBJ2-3	CASGLGTGHTDTQYF	TGTGCTAGTGGTTTGGGGACAGGGCATACAGATACGCAGTATTTT
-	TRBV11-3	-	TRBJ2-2	CASSFLGNTGELFF	TGTGCCAGCAGCTTCCTCGGGAACACCGGGGAGCTGTTTTTT
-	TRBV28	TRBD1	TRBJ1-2	CASSSLGQGMGYGYTF	TGTGCCAGCAGTTCCCTGGGACAGGGGATGGGATATGGCTACACCTTC
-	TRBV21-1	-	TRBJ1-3	CASSGPGHGNTIYF	TGTGCCAGCAGCGGACCGGGACACGGAAACACCATATATTTT
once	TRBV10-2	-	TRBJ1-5	CASSDPRSNQPQHF	TGCGCCAGCAGTGACCCGAGGAGCAATCAGCCCCAGCATTTT